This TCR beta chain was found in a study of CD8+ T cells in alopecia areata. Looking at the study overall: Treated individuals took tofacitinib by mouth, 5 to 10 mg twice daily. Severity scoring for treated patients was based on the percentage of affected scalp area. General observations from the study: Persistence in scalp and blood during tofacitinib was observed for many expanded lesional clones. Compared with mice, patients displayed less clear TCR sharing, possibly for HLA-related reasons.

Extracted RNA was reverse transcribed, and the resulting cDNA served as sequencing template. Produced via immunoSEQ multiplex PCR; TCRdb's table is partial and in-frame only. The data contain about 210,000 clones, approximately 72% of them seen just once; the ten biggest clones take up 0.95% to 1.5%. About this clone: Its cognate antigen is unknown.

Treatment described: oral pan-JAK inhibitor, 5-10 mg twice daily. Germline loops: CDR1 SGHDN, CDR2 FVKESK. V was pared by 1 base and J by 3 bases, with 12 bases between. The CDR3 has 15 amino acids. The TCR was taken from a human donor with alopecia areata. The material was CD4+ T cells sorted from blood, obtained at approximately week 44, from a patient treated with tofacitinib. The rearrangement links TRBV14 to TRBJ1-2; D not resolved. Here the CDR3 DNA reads TGTGCCAGCAGCCAAGGTCGCGAATTTTACTATGGCTACACCTTC. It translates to CASSQGREFYYGYTF. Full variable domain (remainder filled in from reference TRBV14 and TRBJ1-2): EAGVTQFPSHSVIEKGQTVTLRCDPISGHDNLYWYRRVMGKEIKFLLHFVKESKQDESGMPNNRFLAERTGGTYSTLKVQPAELEDSGVYFCASSQGREFYYGYTFGSGTRLTVV.